These 4 T cell receptor beta chains were sequenced from one sample in a study of T-cell reconstitution after alpha-beta-depleted transplantation in children. Unique molecular identifiers were used to barcode this TCRbeta library. Using its own MiXCR run on the PCR reads, TCRdb lists one record per CDR3 protein. In the table there are fewer than 750,000 distinct CDR3 sequences, under 30% of which are singletons. The material sequenced was PBMCs, mostly from graft donor cells, taken 360 days after TCRalphabeta/CD19-depleted stem cell transplant. The receptors originated from a boy under two years old who had a stem cell transplant for acute myeloid leukemia, so the T cells may come from the graft donor.

V gene TRBV12-3 or TRBV12-4 combines with J gene TRBJ1-3; TRBD1 matches 7 bases. The CDR3 has 15 amino acids. Germline trimming cut 10 bases from V and 0 bases from J; bases unmatched to any gene: 9. This chain's CDR3 is CATRQGLNSGNTIYF. CDR3 nucleotide sequence: TGTGCCACCAGACAGGGCCTCAACTCTGGAAACACCATATATTTT.

The rearrangement uses TRBV5-8 and TRBJ2-2; D remains ambiguous. Germline CDR1 reads SGHTS; CDR2 reads YDEGEE. Trimming removed 4 bases from V and 1 base from J, with 11 bases in between. The CDR3 length is 15 residues. Here the CDR3 DNA reads TGTGCCAGCAGCCCGGTTGAGCTGAACACCGGGGAGCTGTTTTTT. Its protein product is CASSPVELNTGELFF.

The chain employs TRBV27 and TRBJ2-3; 15 nucleotides line up with TRBD2. This CDR3 is 17 amino acids long. Germline lookup yields CDR1 MNHEY and CDR2 SMNVEV (reference sequence). The V gene end was trimmed by 4 bases and the J gene end by 2 bases; junction bases not matched to a gene: 4. The CDR3 loop is CASSSRTSGGATDTQYF. The CDR3 bases are TGTGCCAGCAGTTCCCGGACTAGCGGGGGGGCCACAGATACGCAGTATTTT.

Only a few counts were recorded for this clonotype. V is TRBV20-1 and J is TRBJ2-3; tentative D call: TRBD2 (5 bases). With 5 bases removed from V and 4 bases from J, the gap between germline ends came to 16 bases. The germline V gene has CDR1 DFQATT and CDR2 SNEGSKA (reference sequence). The CDR3 sequence is 14 residues long. In nucleotides, the CDR3 is TGCAGTGCTCGGACTCGAAAGACCCCAGATACGCAGTATTTT. Translating it yields CSARTRKTPDTQYF.